Presented here are 32 T cell receptor beta chains from one specimen sequenced in a study of neoadjuvant anti-PD-1 for oral cavity cancer (TCRdb year 2021). Libraries were made using the immunoSEQ multiplex PCR assay. The clones in this table, taken by TCRdb from immuneACCESS, are in-frame only. Not every clone is retained; where verified, under half of the shortfall comes from an unresolved V gene, and the cause of the rest is unknown. A total of approximately 23,000 clones appear in this sample, under 55% of them only once. About two fifths of the sample belongs to the ten largest clones. Taken with the paper, the label for time point translates to: after neoadjuvant nivolumab, at surgical resection. The sequencing here drew on tumor tissue, taken after nivolumab (anti-PD-1) treatment. The receptors come from a person between 35 and 79 years old with oral cavity squamous cell carcinoma.

In its sample, this clone ranks as medium-sized. The V call is TRBV4-3, the J call TRBJ2-3; D might be TRBD1 (8 bases). This CDR3 comprises 16 residues. V lost 1 base, J lost 6 bases, and 17 bases lay in between. The germline CDR1 and CDR2 sequences are LGHNA and YSLEER. In nucleotides, the CDR3 is TGCGCCAGCAGCCAAGGTTCCAGGGGGCGGGGGGATACGCAGTATTTT. As protein: CASSQGSRGRGDTQYF.

The J gene is TRBJ2-7, the V gene TRBV2, with TRBD1 matching over 8 bases. This CDR3 has 14 amino acids. Trimming took 7 bases from V and 5 from J; bases not matched to a gene: 10. Looked up from germline, CDR1 is SNHLY and CDR2 is FYNNEI. DNA of the CDR3: TGTGCCAGCACTCGGACAGGGACCCCTAACGAGCAGTACTTC. It encodes CASTRTGTPNEQYF.

This clone has at least ten counts. This sequence joins TRBV7-9 and TRBJ1-1, with D tentatively TRBD1 (5 bases). The germline V gene encodes CDR1 SEHNR and CDR2 FQNEAQ (reference sequence). V shed 3 bases and J shed 1 base, with 9 bases lying between them. This CDR3 comprises 14 residues. In DNA form, the CDR3 reads TGTGCCAGCAGCTTCGGGGACGGGAACACTGAAGCTTTCTTT. Protein: CASSFGDGNTEAFF.

The chain joins TRBV9 to TRBJ2-2; D gene uncertain. Germline CDR1 and CDR2: SGDLS and YYNGEE. The CDR3 totals 16 residues. V was pared by 0 bases and J by 1 base, with 10 bases between. The CDR3 here is CASSVDPKLNTGELFF. CDR3 nucleotides: TGTGCCAGCAGCGTAGATCCGAAATTGAACACCGGGGAGCTGTTTTTT.

The chain employs TRBV11-2 and TRBJ1-2; D perhaps matches TRBD1 (5 bases). The CDR3 totals 12 residues. V lost 5 bases and J lost 3, with 7 bases in between. Germline V gene sequence: CDR1 SGHAT, CDR2 FQNNGV. For the CDR3, the DNA is TGTGCCAGCAGCCAAGGGGACTATGGCTACACCTTC. As protein: CASSQGDYGYTF.

This chain links TRBV10-3 with TRBJ1-6; 7 bases are shared with TRBD1. The CDR3 extends over 15 amino acids. Germline V lookup: CDR1 ENHRY, CDR2 SYGVKD. The V gene end was trimmed by 6 bases and the J gene end by 8 bases; junction bases not matched to a gene: 10. The CDR3 DNA follows: TGTGCCATCAGAGCTGACAGGGCAAGGGATTCACCCCTCCACTTT. It yields the protein CAIRADRARDSPLHF.

The chain employs TRBV5-6 and TRBJ2-2, with D unresolved. V was cut by 2 bases and J by 0 bases, with 8 bases left in between. Germline-derived CDR1 and CDR2 are SGHDT and YYEEEE. CDR3 length equals 15 residues. The CDR3 protein is CASSFSGSNTGELFF. The CDR3 bases are TGTGCCAGCAGCTTTTCAGGATCGAACACCGGGGAGCTGTTTTTT.

In this sample, this clone turned up many times. The V call is TRBV5-4, the J call TRBJ1-2; D is possibly TRBD1 (6 bases). Germline V CDR1 and CDR2: SGHNT, YYREEE (reference sequence). The CDR3 is 15 amino acids. V lost 2 bases to trimming and J lost 2 bases, with 13 bases between them. DNA of the CDR3: TGTGCCAGCAGCTTAGATGGACAGATCAACTATGGCTACACCTTC. Its protein product is CASSLDGQINYGYTF.

This clone was detected once. V and J are TRBV15 and TRBJ2-2, with 7 positions matching TRBD1. Germline values: CDR1 LNHNV, CDR2 YYDKDF (reference sequence). V lost 3 bases to trimming and J lost 3 bases; unmatched junction nucleotides: 4. The CDR3 contains 15 residues. CDR3 coding DNA: TGTGCCACCAGCAGGGACAGGTCGGACACCGGGGAGCTGTTTTTT. Translating gives CATSRDRSDTGELFF.

The chain combines TRBV1 with TRBJ1-2; whether TRBD1, the table's D call, matches the DNA was not checked. TRBV1 is labeled a pseudogene. The CDR3 contains 22 residues. The CDR3 region is CTSSQDKQPSRSGTTHRNGYTF. CDR3 DNA: TGCACCAGCAGCCAAGATAAGCAACCAAGTAGATCCGGGACAACCCATCGTAATGGCTACACCTTC.

J is TRBJ2-5 and V is TRBV28; TRBD2 might be the D (6 bases). The CDR3 is 15 residues long. Trimming removed 5 bases from V and 4 bases from J, with 17 bases in between. CDR1 and CDR2 (germline): MDHEN, SYDVKM. As DNA, the CDR3 is TGTGCCAGCAGTCCCCGACCGGGGGAGGTAGAGACCCAGTACTTC. As protein: CASSPRPGEVETQYF.

The rearrangement uses TRBV28 and TRBJ1-5, with D hard to call. CDR3 length equals 14 residues. The germline CDR1 and CDR2 sequences are MDHEN and SYDVKM. V lost 5 bases and J 0 bases, leaving 8 bases between the germline ends. CDR3 DNA sequence: TGTGCCAGCAGTGAATACCGTAGCAATCAGCCCCAGCATTTT. The encoded protein is CASSEYRSNQPQHF.

The chain has TRBV2 and TRBJ2-3; TRBD2 agrees at 13 bases. Germline V gene lookup returns CDR1 SNHLY and CDR2 FYNNEI. V lost 6 bases and J lost 4; bases outside the gene matches: 4. CDR3 size: 15 residues. CDR3 DNA: TGTGCCAGCAGGGAACTAGCGGGGGGGCCAGATACGCAGTATTTT. Its protein product is CASRELAGGPDTQYF.

The chain couples TRBV11-2 to TRBJ2-7, with D uncertain. Germline lookup yields CDR1 SGHAT and CDR2 FQNNGV. Trimming stripped 0 bases from V and 4 bases from J, with 10 bases between. This CDR3 is built from 14 residues. CDR3 DNA sequence: TGTGCCAGCAGCTTAGATTTTCCCGGATACGAGCAGTACTTC. Translation gives CASSLDFPGYEQYF.

This clone was counted only a few times. This chain links TRBV20-1 with TRBJ1-4; no clear D. This CDR3 comprises 11 residues. V was shortened by 0 bases and J by 12 bases, with 8 bases between the two germline ends. Germline CDR1 reads DFQATT; CDR2 reads SNEGSKA (reference sequence). The CDR3 reads CSARDKAELFF. The DNA for the CDR3 is TGCAGTGCTAGAGACAAGGCGGAACTGTTTTTT.

The chain employs TRBV10-1 and TRBJ2-7; D may correspond to TRBD1 or TRBD2 (5 bases each). Germline V gene lookup returns CDR1 WNHNN and CDR2 SYGVQD (reference sequence). CDR3 length: 14 residues. Trimming took off 6 bases at V and 5 bases at J, with 17 bases between the two ends. CDR3 bases: TGCGCCAGCAGCTCCGGGACGGCGAGAGACGAGCAGTACTTC. This sequence encodes CASSSGTARDEQYF.

The gene calls are TRBV30 and TRBJ1-2; TRBD1 might be the D (6 bases). The V gene's germline CDR1 is GTSNPN and CDR2 SVGIG (reference sequence). The CDR3 loop spans 12 amino acids. The V end was cut by 4 bases, the J end by 6 bases, with 12 bases between. The CDR3 DNA is TGTGCCTGGAATTCAGGGGTGGATGGCTACACCTTC. Translation gives CAWNSGVDGYTF.

This clone was seen repeatedly, ten times or more. V usage is TRBV7-8 and J usage is TRBJ1-2; 10 nucleotides match TRBD1. The CDR3 covers 16 residues. V lost 0 bases to trimming and J lost 4 bases; unmatched junction nucleotides: 5. Germline assignment: CDR1 SGHVS and CDR2 FQNEAQ. The CDR3 DNA is TGTGCCAGCAGCTTAGCGACAGGGGGCGCGGTCTATGGCTACACCTTC. The encoded protein is CASSLATGGAVYGYTF.

In this sample, this clone is medium-sized. The sample contains more than one DNA sequence encoding this CDR3. The chain employs TRBV18 and TRBJ1-5; 8 bases are a match to TRBD1. CDR1 and CDR2 (germline): KGHSH, LQKENI. This CDR3 contains 14 residues. The V segment lost 5 bases and the J segment 6 bases; nucleotides outside the gene matches: 6. The CDR3 protein is CASSSQGAGQPQHF. The CDR3 nucleotides are TGTGCCAGCTCATCCCAGGGGGCCGGTCAGCCCCAGCATTTT.

This clone showed up just a few times. The CDR3 DNA reads TGTGCCAGCAGCGTTGGGGCTAGGGGCGGCGATGAGCAGTTCTTC. It codes for CASSVGARGGDEQFF. This chain uses TRBV9 with TRBJ2-1; possible D gene TRBD1, 5 bases. The CDR3 consists of 15 residues. V gave up 2 bases and J gave up 8 bases, with 17 bases separating them. Germline-derived CDR1 and CDR2 are SGDLS and YYNGEE. Full variable domain (remainder filled in from reference TRBV9 and TRBJ2-1): DSGVTQTPKHLITATGQRVTLRCSPRSGDLSVYWYQQSLDQGLQFLIQYYNGEERAKGNILERFSAQQFPDLHSELNLSSLELGDSALYFCASSVGARGGDEQFFGPGTRLTVL.

This chain connects TRBV6-1 to TRBJ1-3; possible D gene TRBD1, 6 bases. The length of the CDR3 is 14 residues. The germline gives CDR1 MNHNS, CDR2 SASEGT. Trimming removed 7 bases at V and 8 bases at J, with 18 bases between. For the CDR3, the DNA is TGTGCCAGCATTATGTTCCAGGGGACGGACACCATATATTTT. Amino acid sequence: CASIMFQGTDTIYF.

In this sample, this clone turned up a few times. This rearrangement joins TRBV11-3 to TRBJ2-1; D is tentatively TRBD1 or TRBD2 (6 bases each). Germline V lookup: CDR1 SGHNT, CDR2 YENEEA. Trimming stripped 4 bases from V and 7 bases from J, with 17 bases between. This CDR3 has 15 residues. The CDR3 DNA sequence: TGTGCCAGCAGCTCGCGCTCGGGGGCCCGAAATGAGCAGTTCTTC. Its translation: CASSSRSGARNEQFF.

V gene TRBV21-1 combines with J gene TRBJ2-3; TRBD2, the table's D call, lacks a check against the DNA. TRBV21-1 is a pseudogene locus. The CDR3 extends over 21 amino acids. The CDR3 DNA reads TGTGCCAGCAGCCTCAGATGGGCGGGGGGGCCACGACTCCGACTCACAGATACGCAGTATTTT. It yields the protein CASSLRWAGGPRLRLTDTQYF.

Many counts were recorded for this clone. The rearrangement uses TRBV7-8 and TRBJ1-2, with D uncertain. Trimming left V 1 base short and J 3 bases short, with 0 bases between. CDR3 length: 11 residues. Germline V gene sequence: CDR1 SGHVS, CDR2 FQNEAQ. CDR3 sequence: CASSLDYGYTF. The CDR3 DNA reads as TGTGCCAGCAGCTTAGACTATGGCTACACCTTC.

The rearrangement joins TRBV7-6 to TRBJ2-7; D is ambiguous. Germline CDR1 SGHVS, CDR2 FNYEAQ. The CDR3 sequence is 13 residues long. The V and J ends lost 2 bases and 6 bases respectively, with 11 bases between them. DNA of the CDR3: TGTGCCAGCAGCTTAAGTATGACCACCGAGCAGTACTTC. This sequence encodes CASSLSMTTEQYF.

The rearrangement links TRBV19 to TRBJ1-3; D not certain. V gave up 3 bases and J gave up 0 bases, with 6 bases separating them. CDR3 length: 14 amino acids. CDR1 is LNHDA, CDR2 SQIVND, per germline (reference sequence). This chain's CDR3 is CASSIPGSGNTIYF. CDR3 bases: TGTGCCAGTAGTATTCCCGGCTCTGGAAACACCATATATTTT.

A few counts support this clone. The chain recombines TRBV4-1 with TRBJ2-6; TRBD1 agrees at 7 bases. Germline loops: CDR1 MGHRA, CDR2 YSYEKL. V trimming: 2 bases; J trimming: 2 bases; junction bases outside the gene matches: 3. The CDR3 has 16 amino acids. For the CDR3, the DNA is TGCGCCAGCAGCCAATACAGGGGTGCTGGGGCCAACGTCCTGACTTTC. This sequence encodes CASSQYRGAGANVLTF.

The rearrangement uses TRBV7-3 and TRBJ2-2; 7 bases fit TRBD1. Germline CDR1 SGHTA, CDR2 FQGTGA. Trimming at V came to 5 bases and at J to 7 bases, leaving 7 bases not matched to a gene. The CDR3 totals 14 residues. The CDR3 nucleotides read TGTGCCAGCAGCGTTAACAGGGGAAACGGGGAGCTGTTTTTT. Amino acids: CASSVNRGNGELFF.

This clone showed up just a few times. The chain links TRBV20-1 to TRBJ2-3, with D unclear. Trimming took 6 bases from V and 3 from J, leaving 4 bases between them. This CDR3 is built from 10 residues. Germline V gives CDR1 DFQATT, CDR2 SNEGSKA (reference sequence). In nucleotides, the CDR3 is TGCAGTGCCCTTACAGATACGCAGTATTTT. Translating gives CSALTDTQYF.

The chain combines TRBV7-2 with TRBJ2-7, with D possibly TRBD1 on 8 matching bases. V was clipped by 5 bases and J by 7 bases, with 21 bases between them. CDR3 length: 15 residues. The germline CDR1 and CDR2 sequences are SGHTA and FQGNSA. The CDR3 here is CASSIGTGGRGEQYF. The CDR3 coding sequence is TGTGCCAGCAGCATCGGGACAGGTGGGCGGGGGGAGCAGTACTTC.

The chain employs TRBV30 and TRBJ2-7; perhaps TRBD1 as D (6 bases). Trimming cost V 5 bases and J 0 bases, with 11 bases left between them. Germline V lookup: CDR1 GTSNPN, CDR2 SVGIG (reference sequence). The CDR3 sequence is 13 residues long. Written as DNA, the CDR3 is TGTGCCTGGGACAGGTCAAGCTCCTACGAGCAGTACTTC. Amino acids: CAWDRSSSYEQYF.

This clone was observed a handful of times. V and J are TRBV2 and TRBJ2-3; the D gene is possibly TRBD1 (5 bases). Germline V gene sequence: CDR1 SNHLY, CDR2 FYNNEI. The CDR3 is 13 residues long. With 4 bases removed from V and 2 bases from J, the gap between germline ends came to 7 bases. CDR3 sequence: CASSGQYTDTQYF. The CDR3 coding sequence is TGTGCCAGCAGTGGACAGTACACAGATACGCAGTATTTT.